Following are 7 T cell receptor beta chains from one sample sequenced in a study of human T cells and chemical hapten exposure. TCRdb re-derived calls from the 5' RACE reads in MiXCR, one entry per CDR3 protein. There are 110,000 or so distinct CDR3 sequences in the sample; around a fifth occur only once, and around 3% lies in the top ten. Extraction yielded total RNA from whole blood (unfractionated). These receptors were collected from a human donor in good health.

The gene calls are TRBV7-3 and TRBJ2-3; D remains unclear. CDR1 and CDR2 from the germline V gene are SGHTA and FQGTGA. The CDR3 runs to 14 residues. The V gene lost 3 bases and the J gene lost 0 bases, with 7 bases spanning the gap. CDR3 nucleotides: TGTGCCAGCAGCTTGCCCGGGAGCACAGATACGCAGTATTTT. It codes for CASSLPGSTDTQYF.

This clonotype was seen more than once but under ten times. The J gene is TRBJ1-2, the V gene TRBV10-2, with TRBD1 identical over 7 bases. The CDR3 length is 13 residues. Germline assignment: CDR1 WSHSY and CDR2 SAAADI. V lost 6 bases and J lost 1; bases outside the gene matches: 2. The CDR3 DNA reads as TGCGCCAGCAGCGCAGGGGGTAACTATGGCTACACCTTC. Amino acid sequence: CASSAGGNYGYTF.

This clonotype appeared a few times. This rearrangement joins TRBV20-1 to TRBJ1-2; a weak D match, TRBD1 (6 bases). CDR1 is DFQATT, CDR2 SNEGSKA, per germline (reference sequence). The CDR3 covers 17 residues. With 3 bases removed from V and 2 bases from J, the gap between germline ends came to 22 bases. The CDR3 is CSASRTSDRSINYGYTF. The CDR3, as DNA: TGCAGTGCTAGCAGAACTAGCGACAGGTCTATCAACTATGGCTACACCTTC.

The chain recombines TRBV30 with TRBJ1-4; possible D gene TRBD1, 6 bases. Trimming pared 2 bases from V and 7 bases from J, leaving 23 bases between. The CDR3 covers 17 residues. In germline, CDR1 is GTSNPN, CDR2 SVGIG (reference sequence). CDR3 loop: CAWSYRVQGRLSEKLFF. The CDR3 nucleotides are TGTGCCTGGAGTTACCGGGTCCAGGGGCGTCTGAGTGAAAAACTGTTTTTT.

This clonotype occurred a few times. The genes are TRBV27 and TRBJ2-7; 11 nucleotides agree with TRBD2. J lost 3 bases, V lost 8 bases, and 9 bases had no gene match. Germline CDR1 reads MNHEY; CDR2 reads SMNVEV (reference sequence). The CDR3 sequence is 15 residues long. CDR3 in DNA: TGTGCCAGCCGCGGGGCACTAGCGGGAGACTACGAGCAGTACTTC. Amino acids: CASRGALAGDYEQYF.

The V and J genes are TRBV9 and TRBJ2-5, with D perhaps TRBD1 or TRBD2 (5 bases each). This CDR3 is built from 14 residues. Germline assignment: CDR1 SGDLS and CDR2 YYNGEE. V lost 4 bases to trimming and J lost 3 bases, with 13 bases between them. CDR3 sequence reads: CASSSGTLKETQYF. The CDR3 DNA follows: TGTGCCAGCAGCTCCGGGACGTTGAAAGAGACCCAGTACTTC.

This clonotype was found a few times. The genes are TRBV3-1 and TRBJ1-2, with D unclear. The CDR3 consists of 15 residues. V was trimmed by 0 bases and J by 6 bases, leaving 14 bases between them. CDR1 is LGHDT and CDR2 is YNNKEL in the germline V gene (reference sequence). The CDR3, as DNA: TGTGCCAGCAGCCAAGAGACGGAGGGAATTCATGGCTACACCTTC. Amino acids: CASSQETEGIHGYTF.